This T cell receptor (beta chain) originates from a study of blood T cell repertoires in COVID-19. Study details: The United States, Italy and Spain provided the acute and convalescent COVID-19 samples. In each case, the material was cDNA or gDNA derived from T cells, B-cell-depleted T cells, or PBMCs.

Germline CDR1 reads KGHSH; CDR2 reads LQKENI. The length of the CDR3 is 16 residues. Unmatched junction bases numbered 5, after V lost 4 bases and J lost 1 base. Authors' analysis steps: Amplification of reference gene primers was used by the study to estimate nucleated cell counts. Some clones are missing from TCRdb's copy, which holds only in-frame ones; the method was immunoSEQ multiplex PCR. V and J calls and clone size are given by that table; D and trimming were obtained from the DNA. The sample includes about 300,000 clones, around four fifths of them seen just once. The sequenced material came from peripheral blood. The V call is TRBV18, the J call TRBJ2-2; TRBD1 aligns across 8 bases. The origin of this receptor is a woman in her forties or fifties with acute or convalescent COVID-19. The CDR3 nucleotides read TGTGCCAGCTCACGCACCGGGACAGGGAACACCGGGGAGCTGTTTTTT. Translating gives CASSRTGTGNTGELFF. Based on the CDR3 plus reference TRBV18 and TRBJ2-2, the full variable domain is NAGVMQNPRHLVRRRGQEARLRCSPMKGHSHVYWYRQLPEEGLKFMVYLQKENIIDESGMPKERFSAEFPKEGPSILRIQQVVRGDSAAYFCASSRTGTGNTGELFFGEGSRLTVL.